Presented here are 23 T cell receptor beta chains from one specimen sequenced in a study of blood T cell repertoires in COVID-19. TCRdb's copy holds only in-frame clones and misses some; the assay was immunoSEQ multiplex PCR. This sample has about 80,000 clones, with under 80% found just once. Sequenced sample: peripheral blood. The source of these receptors is a human donor in a cohort sampled during active COVID-19.

The chain carries TRBV6-5 and TRBJ2-7; TRBD2 matches at 12 bases. Losses at the gene ends were 6 bases for V and 6 bases for J; bases not matched to a gene: 9. The germline gives CDR1 MNHEY, CDR2 SVGAGI. The CDR3 sequence is 15 residues long. The CDR3 sequence: CASRPGLAGSREQYV. The CDR3 DNA is TGTGCCAGCAGACCCGGACTAGCGGGAAGCCGCGAGCAGTACGTC.

The rearrangement uses TRBV5-5 and TRBJ1-2, with TRBD1 matching 7 bases. Germline assignment: CDR1 SGHKS and CDR2 YYEKEE (reference sequence). This CDR3 spans 16 amino acids. V lost 3 bases, J lost 5 bases, and 13 bases stayed unmatched. CDR3 sequence: CASSYGQVLPLYGYTF. The CDR3 region has the DNA TGTGCCAGCAGCTACGGACAGGTCCTGCCACTATATGGCTACACCTTC.

The chain employs TRBV11-2 and TRBJ1-6; D uncertain. The CDR3 spans 16 residues. Deletions cut 0 bases from V and 4 bases from J, with 10 bases between. Germline CDR1 SGHAT, CDR2 FQNNGV. The CDR3 is CASSLESYSYNSPLHF. The CDR3 nucleotides read TGTGCCAGCAGCTTAGAGTCTTACAGTTATAATTCACCCCTCCACTTT.

The CDR3 DNA follows: TGTGCCAGCAACCTTCCAGGGTATGGCTACACCTTC. This codes for CASNLPGYGYTF. V and J are TRBV2 and TRBJ1-2; the D gene is possibly TRBD1 (5 bases). The CDR3 sequence is 12 residues long. Trimming left V 7 bases short and J 5 bases short, with 11 bases between. The germline V gene encodes CDR1 SNHLY and CDR2 FYNNEI.

The rearrangement joins TRBV7-2 to TRBJ1-6; 8 bases line up with TRBD1. The CDR3 is made up of 17 amino acids. Germline-derived CDR1 and CDR2 are SGHTA and FQGNSA. With V trimmed by 2 bases and J by 9 bases, 12 bases remained unmatched. CDR3: CASSLTSSGQGGSPLHF. As DNA, the CDR3 is TGTGCCAGCAGCTTAACCTCCTCAGGACAGGGAGGTTCACCCCTCCACTTT.

The V call is TRBV24-1, the J call TRBJ1-5; 7 bases are shared with TRBD1. Germline V gene lookup returns CDR1 KGHDR and CDR2 SFDVKD. V trimming: 5 bases; J trimming: 0 bases; junction bases outside the gene matches: 9. The CDR3 contains 17 residues. The CDR3, as DNA: TGTGCCACCAGTGTTTCAGGGGGATCTTATAGCAATCAGCCCCAGCATTTT. This encodes CATSVSGGSYSNQPQHF.

The chain combines TRBV9 with TRBJ2-2; 7 positions agree with TRBD2. J lost 3 bases, V lost 6 bases, and 8 bases had no gene match. Germline CDR1 SGDLS, CDR2 YYNGEE. The CDR3 runs 15 residues. Here the CDR3 DNA reads TGTGCCAGCACCCATCGAGCGGGATACACCGGGGAGCTGTTTTTT. Amino acid sequence: CASTHRAGYTGELFF. Filled out from reference TRBV9 and TRBJ2-2, the complete variable domain reads DSGVTQTPKHLITATGQRVTLRCSPRSGDLSVYWYQQSLDQGLQFLIQYYNGEERAKGNILERFSAQQFPDLHSELNLSSLELGDSALYFCASTHRAGYTGELFFGEGSRLTVL.

The chain has TRBV7-2 and TRBJ2-7; TRBD1 matches at 10 bases. There are 16 residues in the CDR3. V shed 5 bases, J shed 5 bases, and the junction held 12 bases outside the gene matches. Germline V gene lookup returns CDR1 SGHTA and CDR2 FQGNSA. This chain's CDR3 is CASSQDPGQGMHEQYF. CDR3 in DNA: TGTGCCAGCAGCCAGGACCCGGGACAGGGGATGCACGAGCAGTACTTC.

This clone was picked up one time. V is TRBV5-4 and J is TRBJ2-1; TRBD2 is a possible D gene (5 bases). V was trimmed by 4 bases and J by 2 bases, leaving 16 bases between them. From germline, CDR1 is SGHNT and CDR2 YYREEE (reference sequence). The CDR3 length is 16 residues. CDR3 sequence (DNA): TGTGCCAGCAGCAAGGCCGTGGGAGCGACCTACAATGAGCAGTTCTTC. Translating it yields CASSKAVGATYNEQFF. The full variable domain, in which reference TRBV5-4 and TRBJ2-1 provide the parts outside the CDR3, is ETGVTQSPTHLIKTRGQQVTLRCSSQSGHNTVSWYQQALGQGPQFIFQYYREEENGRGNFPPRFSGLQFPNYSSELNVNALELDDSALYLCASSKAVGATYNEQFFGPGTRLTVL.

This clone was seen a handful of times. The gene calls are TRBV7-3 and TRBJ1-1; the match to TRBD1 covers 7 bases. V trimming: 5 bases; J trimming: 10 bases; junction bases outside the gene matches: 7. The germline gives CDR1 SGHTA, CDR2 FQGTGA. This CDR3 comprises 12 residues. The CDR3 spells CASSQGGSSAFF. In DNA, the CDR3 is TGTGCCAGCAGCCAAGGGGGCAGTTCAGCTTTCTTT. The whole variable domain, remainder taken from reference TRBV7-3 and TRBJ1-1, is GAGVSQTPSNKVTEKGKYVELRCDPISGHTALYWYRQSLGQGPEFLIYFQGTGAADDSGLPNDRFFAVRPEGSVSTLKIQRTERGDSAVYLCASSQGGSSAFFGQGTRLTVV.

The chain combines TRBV13 with TRBJ2-2; 8 nucleotides agree with TRBD2. The CDR3 is made up of 16 amino acids. Per the germline V gene, CDR1 is PRHDT and CDR2 is FYEKMQ (reference sequence). J lost 4 bases, V lost 4 bases, and 8 bases had no gene match. The chain's CDR3 is CASSSLAEGVTGELFF. The CDR3 coding sequence is TGTGCCAGCAGCTCACTAGCGGAAGGGGTCACCGGGGAGCTGTTTTTT.

The V and J genes are TRBV6-4 and TRBJ2-4, with a weak D call TRBD1 (5 bases). The CDR3 sequence is 17 residues long. V was cut by 0 bases and J by 2 bases, with 14 bases left in between. Per germline, CDR1 MRHNA and CDR2 SNTAGT. CDR3 DNA: TGTGCCAGCAGTGACTCGTGTCAGGGAAAGTCCAAAAACATTCAGTACTTC. Translated: CASSDSCQGKSKNIQYF.

The rearrangement joins TRBV9 to TRBJ2-3; possible D gene TRBD2, 6 bases. Germline assignment: CDR1 SGDLS and CDR2 YYNGEE. The CDR3 runs 18 residues. V was cut by 0 bases and J by 0 bases, with 17 bases left in between. The CDR3 sequence is CASSVVELAYTSTDTQYF. CDR3 in DNA: TGTGCCAGCAGCGTAGTGGAGCTAGCGTATACTAGCACAGATACGCAGTATTTT.

The chain has TRBV3-1 (or the pseudogene TRBV3-2) and TRBJ2-7; D might be TRBD1 (6 bases). Germline assignment: CDR1 LGHDT and CDR2 YNNKEL (reference sequence). V was pared by 1 base and J by 1 base, with 20 bases between. The CDR3 runs to 18 residues. The CDR3 region is CASSQGPARGYSSYEQYF. The CDR3 DNA follows: TGTGCCAGCAGCCAAGGCCCGGCCAGGGGATACAGTTCCTACGAGCAGTACTTC.

J is TRBJ2-4 and V is TRBV15, with TRBD1 matching 7 bases. This CDR3 has 16 residues. V lost 5 bases, J lost 8 bases, and 15 bases stayed unmatched. Germline values: CDR1 LNHNV, CDR2 YYDKDF (reference sequence). CDR3 DNA sequence: TGTGCCACCAGCTCGCGTCGAGGGGGCGCGAAGGACATTCAGTACTTC. Amino acid sequence: CATSSRRGGAKDIQYF.

The rearrangement uses TRBV3-1 (or the pseudogene TRBV3-2) and TRBJ2-3; possibly TRBD2 for D (5 bases). The germline gives CDR1 LGHDT, CDR2 YNNKEL (reference sequence). Between the trimmed V and J ends, which lost 0 bases and 3 bases, there was a span of 10 bases. This CDR3 spans 15 amino acids. The CDR3 DNA follows: TGTGCCAGCAGCCAAGAGATTCGGGGAACAGATACGCAGTATTTT. This sequence encodes CASSQEIRGTDTQYF.

Concerning this clone: Distinct nucleotide sequences in the sample also encode this CDR3. CDR3: CASSQGQGNTEAFF. CDR3 DNA sequence: TGCGCCAGCAGCCAGGGACAGGGAAACACTGAAGCTTTCTTT. J is TRBJ1-1 and V is TRBV4-1; 9 bases align to TRBD1. With 3 bases clipped from V and 2 bases from J, the junction kept 1 base outside the gene matches. The germline V gene encodes CDR1 MGHRA and CDR2 YSYEKL. The CDR3 has 14 residues.

The chain couples TRBV2 to TRBJ1-2, with unresolved D. CDR1 and CDR2 from the germline V gene are SNHLY and FYNNEI. This CDR3 is 14 amino acids long. Trimming took off 8 bases at V and 2 bases at J, with 15 bases between the two ends. CDR3 loop: CASFPEENNYGYTF. CDR3 coding DNA: TGTGCCAGCTTCCCTGAGGAAAACAACTATGGCTACACCTTC. Looking up the rest from reference TRBV2 and TRBJ1-2 gives the full variable domain: EPEVTQTPSHQVTQMGQEVILRCVPISNHLYFYWYRQILGQKVEFLVSFYNNEISEKSEIFDDQFSVERPDGSNFTLKIRSTKLEDSAMYFCASFPEENNYGYTFGSGTRLTVV.

The chain's CDR3 is CATEDRSSYEQYF. The CDR3 nucleotides read TGTGCCACCGAGGACAGAAGCTCCTACGAGCAGTACTTC. This chain uses TRBV24-1 with TRBJ2-7, with a tentative D call TRBD1 (6 bases). V was shortened by 9 bases and J by 0 bases, with 11 bases between the two germline ends. The CDR3 is 13 residues long. Germline V gives CDR1 KGHDR, CDR2 SFDVKD.

This clone appeared once. The CDR3 protein is CASSSEGQINTGELFF. CDR3 nucleotide sequence: TGTGCCAGCAGCTCGGAGGGGCAAATTAACACCGGGGAGCTGTTTTTT. The gene calls are TRBV7-2 and TRBJ2-2; D might be TRBD2 (6 bases). CDR1 SGHTA and CDR2 FQGNSA come from the germline V gene. The V and J ends lost 4 bases and 2 bases respectively, with 14 bases between them. The CDR3 has 16 amino acids. Variable domain in full (rest from reference TRBV7-2 and TRBJ2-2): GAGVSQSPSNKVTEKGKDVELRCDPISGHTALYWYRQSLGQGLEFLIYFQGNSAPDKSGLPSDRFSAERTGGSVSTLTIQRTQQEDSAVYLCASSSEGQINTGELFFGEGSRLTVL.

The chain combines TRBV5-5 with TRBJ2-2; TRBD2 agrees at 12 bases. Per the germline V gene, CDR1 is SGHKS and CDR2 is YYEKEE (reference sequence). The junction had 4 bases not matched to a gene; V was cut back by 0 bases and J by 7 bases. The CDR3 has 16 residues. DNA of the CDR3: TGTGCCAGCAGCTTGGGACTAGCGGGGGCCGGCGGGGAGCTGTTTTTT. This translates into CASSLGLAGAGGELFF.

This clone was observed at least ten times. The chain employs TRBV27 and TRBJ2-7; 8 bases line up with TRBD1. CDR3 size: 13 residues. Germline CDR1 reads MNHEY; CDR2 reads SMNVEV (reference sequence). V lost 6 bases, J lost 4 bases, and 5 bases stayed unmatched. The CDR3 spells CASRFQGAYEQYV. CDR3 bases: TGTGCCAGCAGATTTCAGGGGGCTTACGAGCAGTACGTC.

V gene TRBV7-3 combines with J gene TRBJ2-1, with 7 bases fitting TRBD2. J lost 10 bases, V lost 4 bases, and 7 bases had no gene match. The germline gives CDR1 SGHTA, CDR2 FQGTGA. The CDR3 runs 13 residues. CDR3 residues: CASSSGRGEEQFF. Written as DNA, the CDR3 is TGTGCCAGCAGCTCAGGGAGGGGAGAGGAGCAGTTCTTC.